This TCR beta chain was documented in a study of long-term antiretroviral therapy in people with HIV. Study-level findings and limits: Compared with controls, HIV repertoires showed narrower CDR3 length ranges. ART-treated samples gained diversity yet remained below transplant donor controls.

Sequencing relied on immunoSEQ assay v3.0, run at survey level. Target depth was roughly 40,000-50,000 T-cell genomes per sample. The repertoire was sequenced with immunoSEQ multiplex PCR; TCRdb's copy has only in-frame clones and lacks some. Here the sample spans tens of thousands of clones, about four fifths being singletons. About this clone itself: As yet, its antigen is unknown.

Sequencing was performed on unsorted PBMCs, taken 1.5 years after starting antiretroviral therapy. This TCR derives from a man aged 30 to 45 with HIV.

The DNA for the CDR3 is TGCGCCAGCAGCAGTAGCGGGAGAGAGACCCAGTACTTC. Protein product: CASSSSGRETQYF. This chain joins TRBV10-1 and TRBJ2-5, with 9 nucleotides matching TRBD2. V dropped 6 bases and J dropped 4; count of bases not matched to a gene: 3. Germline assignment: CDR1 WNHNN and CDR2 SYGVQD (reference sequence). The CDR3 spans 13 residues.